The 24 T cell receptor beta chains in this list originate from one sample, sequenced in a study of blood T cell repertoires in COVID-19. Only in-frame clones appear in the TCRdb table, and some are missing; sequencing was by immunoSEQ multiplex PCR. This repertoire shows around 170,000 clones, about 74% found once; its top ten account for 3%. Material for sequencing was peripheral blood. These receptor sequences come from a woman over 75 with acute or convalescent COVID-19.

This clone was observed a few times. The chain recombines TRBV5-4 with TRBJ2-7; 9 nucleotides line up with TRBD2. After removal of 0 bases from V and 5 bases from J, the junction contained 6 bases not matched to a gene. CDR1 and CDR2 (germline): SGHNT, YYREEE (reference sequence). The CDR3 contains 15 residues. CDR3 coding DNA: TGTGCCAGCAGCTTGGACGCGGGAGGGCCCCACGAGCAGTACTTC. It encodes CASSLDAGGPHEQYF.

The DNA for the CDR3 is TGTGCCAGCTCACCGGGACAAAACTATGGCTACACCTTC. This encodes CASSPGQNYGYTF. The genes are TRBV18 and TRBJ1-2; TRBD1 is a possible D gene (6 bases). The V and J ends lost 3 bases and 2 bases respectively, with 7 bases between them. The CDR3 has 13 amino acids. CDR1 KGHSH and CDR2 LQKENI come from the germline V gene.

V and J are TRBV28 and TRBJ1-3, with a weak D call TRBD1 (6 bases). The CDR3 sequence is 15 residues long. V was clipped by 3 bases and J by 5 bases, with 14 bases between them. The germline CDR1 and CDR2 sequences are MDHEN and SYDVKM. Written as DNA, the CDR3 is TGTGCCAGCAGTTTTCTCCAGGGGTGGAGAAACACCATATATTTT. Translated, it gives CASSFLQGWRNTIYF.

The genes are TRBV9 and TRBJ2-7; 8 bases line up with TRBD1. V was clipped by 2 bases and J by 3 bases; unmatched bases: 4. This CDR3 spans 14 amino acids. Germline CDR1 is SGDLS and CDR2 is YYNGEE. CDR3 coding DNA: TGTGCCAGCAGCGTGGGGACAGGCCTCTACGAGCAGTACTTC. Translated, it gives CASSVGTGLYEQYF.

This chain connects TRBV30 to TRBJ1-1; D is unresolved. The CDR3 spans 12 residues. V lost 0 bases and J lost 8, with 10 bases in between. CDR1 and CDR2 from the germline V gene are GTSNPN and SVGIG (reference sequence). The DNA of the CDR3 is TGTGCCTGGAGTGTCTTAAGCCTCGAAGCTTTCTTT. This encodes CAWSVLSLEAFF.

The chain has TRBV19 and TRBJ1-1; TRBD1 is a possible D gene (6 bases). Trimming removed 5 bases at V and 1 base at J, with 11 bases between. The CDR3 extends over 14 amino acids. Germline CDR1 LNHDA, CDR2 SQIVND (reference sequence). CDR3 region: CASSFRDKNTEAFF. The CDR3 DNA follows: TGTGCCAGTAGTTTCCGGGACAAGAACACTGAAGCTTTCTTT.

V is TRBV12-5 and J is TRBJ2-1; D is unclear. The germline V gene encodes CDR1 LGHNT and CDR2 FRNRAP. V gave up 5 bases and J gave up 9 bases, with 14 bases separating them. The CDR3 contains 13 residues. CDR3 nucleotides: TGTGCTAGTGGTCGAGATCAAACGGGTGAGCAGTTCTTC. This codes for CASGRDQTGEQFF. The full variable domain, in which reference TRBV12-5 and TRBJ2-1 provide the parts outside the CDR3, is DARVTQTPRHKVTEMGQEVTMRCQPILGHNTVFWYRQTMMQGLELLAYFRNRAPLDDSGMPKDRFSAEMPDATLATLKIQPSEPRDSAVYFCASGRDQTGEQFFGPGTRLTVL.

The chain carries TRBV7-8 and TRBJ1-1; TRBD1 is a possible D gene (6 bases). Per germline, CDR1 SGHVS and CDR2 FQNEAQ. There are 13 residues in the CDR3. V was trimmed by 5 bases and J by 7 bases, leaving 14 bases between them. The CDR3 protein is CASSPLQGNEAFF. The CDR3 nucleotides read TGTGCCAGCAGCCCCCTGCAGGGGAATGAAGCTTTCTTT.

The V call is TRBV6-5, the J call TRBJ2-7, with TRBD2 matching 7 bases. The junction had 9 bases not matched to a gene; V was cut back by 0 bases and J by 4 bases. The CDR3 is 16 residues long. Looked up from germline, CDR1 is MNHEY and CDR2 is SVGAGI. This CDR3 reads CASSYSAAERGYEQYF. The CDR3 nucleotides read TGTGCCAGCAGTTACTCGGCGGCAGAGCGGGGATACGAGCAGTACTTC.

The rearrangement uses TRBV14 and TRBJ1-1; 8 bases agree with TRBD1. V was pared by 4 bases and J by 0 bases, with 1 base of the junction left unmatched. The CDR3 consists of 14 residues. From germline, CDR1 is SGHDN and CDR2 FVKESK. The CDR3 protein is CASSPGQVNTEAFF. The CDR3 nucleotides are TGTGCCAGCAGCCCGGGACAGGTGAACACTGAAGCTTTCTTT.

This clone was observed a handful of times. For the CDR3, the DNA is TGTGCCAGCACCCTACAGGGGTACGAGCAGTACTTC. It codes for CASTLQGYEQYF. The chain joins TRBV28 to TRBJ2-7, with 7 bases aligning to TRBD1. The CDR3 loop spans 12 amino acids. Germline assignment: CDR1 MDHEN and CDR2 SYDVKM. Trimming at V came to 7 bases and at J to 4 bases, leaving 4 bases not matched to a gene.

The chain employs TRBV11-2 and TRBJ1-1; D is unresolved. V lost 5 bases and J lost 1, with 8 bases in between. The CDR3 covers 13 residues. Germline values: CDR1 SGHAT, CDR2 FQNNGV. CDR3 in DNA: TGTGCCAGCAGCAAACGGGAGAACACTGAAGCTTTCTTT. Protein product: CASSKRENTEAFF.

The chain uses TRBV5-4 and TRBJ1-2; 9 positions agree with TRBD1. J was trimmed by 3 bases and V by 0 bases; bases with no gene match: 18. CDR1 and CDR2 from the germline V gene are SGHNT and YYREEE (reference sequence). CDR3 length: 20 amino acids. CDR3 coding DNA: TGTGCCAGCAGCTTGGGAGCCGGGTTAAGGACAGGGGAAAAGGACTATGGCTACACCTTC. It codes for CASSLGAGLRTGEKDYGYTF.

V and J are TRBV24-1 and TRBJ2-3, with 7 bases fitting TRBD2. The CDR3 is 14 amino acids. CDR1 KGHDR and CDR2 SFDVKD come from the germline V gene. The V and J ends lost 7 bases and 4 bases, in that order; junction bases with no gene match: 7. The CDR3 nucleotides are TGTGCCACCAGCCGGGCGGGAGTGGCAGATACGCAGTATTTT. This gives the protein CATSRAGVADTQYF.

The CDR3 loop reads CASSRDTSGRAYNEQFF. CDR3 DNA sequence: TGTGCCAGCAGTAGGGACACTAGCGGGAGAGCTTACAATGAGCAGTTCTTC. This rearrangement joins TRBV27 to TRBJ2-1, with TRBD2 matching 11 bases. The germline V gene has CDR1 MNHEY and CDR2 SMNVEV (reference sequence). CDR3 size: 17 residues. V trimming: 5 bases; J trimming: 4 bases; junction bases outside the gene matches: 10.

The chain joins TRBV28 to TRBJ2-3; 9 nucleotides line up with TRBD1. The CDR3 loop spans 15 amino acids. Unmatched junction bases numbered 6, after V lost 5 bases and J lost 3 bases. Germline V gene data show CDR1 as MDHEN and CDR2 as SYDVKM. In nucleotides, the CDR3 is TGTGCCAGCAGTCCCACAGGGGGCGGAACAGATACGCAGTATTTT. Encoded protein: CASSPTGGGTDTQYF.

The chain joins TRBV11-3 to TRBJ2-3, with a possible D match to TRBD2 (6 bases). The CDR3 is 15 amino acids. In germline, CDR1 is SGHNT, CDR2 YENEEA. Trimming removed 6 bases from V and 3 bases from J, with 16 bases in between. This CDR3 reads CASSSQGGGTDTQYF. The CDR3 DNA reads as TGTGCCAGCAGTTCCCAGGGAGGAGGGACAGATACGCAGTATTTT.

CDR3 DNA: TGCGCCAGCAGCACACCGGGACAGGGGGAGGACTATGGCTACACCTTC. This encodes CASSTPGQGEDYGYTF. J is TRBJ1-2 and V is TRBV5-1, with 11 bases matching TRBD1. The CDR3 covers 16 residues. Germline CDR1 and CDR2: SGHRS and YFSETQ. V was pared by 4 bases and J by 3 bases, with 8 bases of the junction left unmatched.

The V call is TRBV5-4, the J call TRBJ2-2; perhaps TRBD1 as D (5 bases). V was clipped by 0 bases and J by 3 bases, with 12 bases between them. This CDR3 has 16 amino acids. Looked up from germline, CDR1 is SGHNT and CDR2 is YYREEE (reference sequence). The CDR3 coding sequence is TGTGCCAGCAGCTTGGGGCAGGGTTTCGACACCGGGGAGCTGTTTTTT. Its translation: CASSLGQGFDTGELFF.

This clone appeared once. The chain has TRBV27 and TRBJ1-1, with 7 bases matching TRBD1. Looked up from germline, CDR1 is MNHEY and CDR2 is SMNVEV (reference sequence). With 6 bases clipped from V and 6 bases from J, the junction kept 7 bases outside the gene matches. The CDR3 extends over 13 amino acids. DNA for the CDR3: TGTGCCAGCAGCCGACAGGGTAACCCTGAAGCTTTCTTT. Its translation is CASSRQGNPEAFF.

The rearrangement uses TRBV30 and TRBJ2-7; 9 bases fit TRBD2. The length of the CDR3 is 15 residues. The J segment lost 0 bases and the V segment lost 1 base, leaving 4 bases of the junction unmatched. Germline V lookup: CDR1 GTSNPN, CDR2 SVGIG (reference sequence). The CDR3 bases are TGTGCCTGGAGTGGCATTAGCGGGGGCTCCTACGAGCAGTACTTC. The encoded protein is CAWSGISGGSYEQYF.

The chain carries TRBV10-3 and TRBJ2-2, with TRBD1 as a possible D gene (6 bases). Germline V gene lookup returns CDR1 ENHRY and CDR2 SYGVKD. V was cut by 5 bases and J by 13 bases, with 17 bases left in between. This CDR3 spans 13 amino acids. The CDR3: CAISNTTGTVLFF. CDR3 in DNA: TGTGCCATCAGTAACACAACAGGGACCGTGCTGTTTTTT.

This rearrangement joins TRBV5-1 to TRBJ2-3; no clear D. Trimming shortened V by 6 bases and J by 5 bases, and 16 bases separated the two germline ends. This CDR3 is 14 amino acids long. Germline CDR1 is SGHRS and CDR2 is YFSETQ. The CDR3 sequence is CASKDSSGVDTQYF. For the CDR3, the DNA is TGCGCCAGCAAAGACTCGAGTGGAGTAGATACGCAGTATTTT.

The J gene is TRBJ1-5, the V gene TRBV5-3; maybe TRBD1 (6 bases). TRBV5-3 falls under the ORF class, with uncertain function. The V end was cut by 3 bases, the J end by 3 bases, with 22 bases between. This CDR3 has 18 residues. The CDR3 DNA reads TGTGCCAGAAGCTGTTGTCTGGGTGGCGCAGGGGACAATCAGCCCCAGCATTTT. This codes for CARSCCLGGAGDNQPQHF.